This T cell receptor (beta chain) was sequenced during a study of shared clonotypes between healthy human individuals. Overall study findings and caveats: There were few donors, and this limited the genetic and exposure-history diversity represented.

The donor population consisted of healthy HIV-negative adults with no recent acute infections or vaccinations. On this clone: Antigen unknown.

The assay used deep level. Every immunoSEQ plate was one replicate of a subset's evenly spread DNA. Generated by immunoSEQ multiplex PCR, the TCRdb table keeps only in-frame clones and is missing some. The sample lists around 1 million clones, 76% seen once, with about 1.5% in the top ten. CDR1 MNHNY and CDR2 SVGAGI come from the germline V gene (reference sequence). There are 14 residues in the CDR3. V was clipped by 0 bases and J by 8 bases, with 13 bases between them. This chain uses TRBV6-6 with TRBJ1-1; weak D call: TRBD1 (5 bases). The receptor comes from a young man in good health. Sequencing used memory CD4+ T cells sorted from blood. Subset given: CD45RA-negative fraction. As DNA, the CDR3 is TGTGCCAGCAGTTACTCGGGGGAGTTAGGGGAAGCTTTCTTT. Translated: CASSYSGELGEAFF.